This passage covers 22 T cell receptor beta chains from one sample sequenced in a study of cytotoxic CD8 clonotypes in ibrutinib-treated CLL. The protocol was immunoSEQ multiplex PCR, while the TCRdb copy is restricted to in-frame clones and leaves out a portion. The sample holds more than 300,000 clones, 70% to 80% seen once. This specimen consisted of PBMCs, obtained before ibrutinib treatment. The receptors stem from a human donor with chronic lymphocytic leukemia.

This chain connects TRBV5-4 to TRBJ1-2; possible D gene TRBD1, 6 bases. The germline gives CDR1 SGHNT, CDR2 YYREEE (reference sequence). V was cut by 3 bases and J by 6 bases, with 15 bases left in between. This CDR3 has 14 amino acids. The CDR3 DNA is TGTGCCAGCAGCTGGGGGCTTGGAGGGAATGGCTACACCTTC. Encoded protein: CASSWGLGGNGYTF.

This sequence joins TRBV5-8 and TRBJ1-1; no definite D call. Trimming removed 3 bases at V and 0 bases at J, with 9 bases between. The CDR3 runs 14 residues. Per germline, CDR1 SGHTS and CDR2 YDEGEE. CDR3 in amino acids: CASSYKSLNTEAFF. Here the CDR3 DNA reads TGTGCCAGCAGCTACAAAAGCTTGAACACTGAAGCTTTCTTT.

This clone was recorded a few times. The chain joins TRBV10-3 to TRBJ2-1; 12 bases agree with TRBD2. Germline CDR1 and CDR2: ENHRY and SYGVKD. This CDR3 comprises 15 residues. The V gene end was trimmed by 2 bases and the J gene end by 4 bases; junction bases not matched to a gene: 0. The CDR3 region is CAISEGLAGYNEQFF. As DNA, the CDR3 is TGTGCCATCAGTGAGGGACTAGCGGGATACAATGAGCAGTTCTTC.

The rearrangement links TRBV4-3 to TRBJ2-7; D remains ambiguous. This CDR3 comprises 16 residues. Looked up from germline, CDR1 is LGHNA and CDR2 is YSLEER. Trimming removed 0 bases at V and 3 bases at J, with 15 bases between. The CDR3 region has the DNA TGCGCCAGCAGCCAAGATGGGGTAGGTGGACGCTACGAGCAGTACTTC. It yields the protein CASSQDGVGGRYEQYF.

V gene TRBV28 combines with J gene TRBJ2-7; D is possibly TRBD2 (6 bases). Trimming left V 5 bases short and J 12 bases short, with 14 bases between. Germline V CDR1 and CDR2: MDHEN, SYDVKM. The CDR3 covers 11 residues. The CDR3 DNA reads TGTGCCAGCAGTGAGGGACTCCATCGGTACTTC. It translates to CASSEGLHRYF. The variable domain in full, with the rest retrieved from reference TRBV28 and TRBJ2-7, is DVKVTQSSRYLVKRTGEKVFLECVQDMDHENMFWYRQDPGLGLRLIYFSYDVKMKEKGDIPEGYSVSREKKERFSLILESASTNQTSMYLCASSEGLHRYFGPGTRLTVT.

The chain couples TRBV11-1 to TRBJ2-7; a possible D gene is TRBD2 (5 bases). CDR3 length equals 13 residues. Trimming cost V 5 bases and J 2 bases, with 10 bases left between them. CDR1 is SGHAT, CDR2 FQDESV, per germline (reference sequence). Here the CDR3 reads CASSHRTPYEQYF. Written as DNA, the CDR3 is TGTGCCAGCAGCCACCGGACTCCCTACGAGCAGTACTTC.

The V gene is TRBV11-2, the J gene TRBJ2-7, with 8 bases that match TRBD2. V lost 1 base, J lost 6 bases, and 11 bases stayed unmatched. Germline CDR1 SGHAT, CDR2 FQNNGV. The CDR3 is 16 residues long. The CDR3 reads CASSLVVGLGLIEQYF. The CDR3 DNA reads as TGTGCCAGCAGCTTAGTTGTGGGACTAGGCCTAATCGAGCAGTACTTC.

This chain links TRBV18 with TRBJ2-7; no clear D gene. Trimming shortened V by 2 bases and J by 0 bases, and 8 bases separated the two germline ends. The V gene's germline CDR1 is KGHSH and CDR2 LQKENI. The CDR3 consists of 14 residues. CDR3 sequence reads: CASSPARTSYEQYF. The CDR3 nucleotides read TGTGCCAGCTCACCAGCCAGGACCTCCTACGAGCAGTACTTC.

The J gene is TRBJ1-5, the V gene TRBV11-1; D might be TRBD1 (6 bases). Deletions cut 3 bases from V and 3 bases from J, with 9 bases between. The CDR3 spans 14 residues. Germline-derived CDR1 and CDR2 are SGHAT and FQDESV (reference sequence). The CDR3 nucleotides read TGTGCCAGCAGCTTTACAGGGACCAATCAGCCCCAGCATTTT. Translating gives CASSFTGTNQPQHF.

This clone was seen more than once but under ten times. This chain connects TRBV6-5 to TRBJ2-3; D not resolved. Trimming removed 7 bases from V and 0 bases from J, with 8 bases in between. Germline-derived CDR1 and CDR2 are MNHEY and SVGAGI. The CDR3 runs 13 residues. In DNA form, the CDR3 reads TGTGCCAGCACAACCCCTAGCACAGATACGCAGTATTTT. Translated, it gives CASTTPSTDTQYF.

This chain uses TRBV2 with TRBJ1-2; TRBD1 is a possible D gene (5 bases). From germline, CDR1 is SNHLY and CDR2 FYNNEI. Between the trimmed V and J ends, which lost 8 bases and 3 bases, there was a span of 16 bases. The CDR3 has 14 amino acids. The CDR3 loop is CASAQVWGDYGYTF. The DNA for the CDR3 is TGTGCCAGCGCTCAGGTCTGGGGGGACTATGGCTACACCTTC.

J is TRBJ2-1 and V is TRBV2; D possibly uses TRBD1 or TRBD2 (5 bases each). The CDR3 length is 15 residues. Trimming removed 3 bases from V and 8 bases from J, with 17 bases in between. CDR1 and CDR2 (germline): SNHLY, FYNNEI. CDR3: CASSDRPDWGDEQFF. The CDR3 DNA reads as TGTGCCAGCAGTGATAGACCGGACTGGGGCGATGAGCAGTTCTTC.

This rearrangement joins TRBV14 to TRBJ2-7, with 7 bases lining up with TRBD1. Germline-derived CDR1 and CDR2 are SGHDN and FVKESK. The V gene end was trimmed by 2 bases and the J gene end by 2 bases; junction bases not matched to a gene: 9. This CDR3 spans 16 amino acids. This CDR3 is CASSQFGGTATYEQYF. The CDR3 bases are TGTGCCAGCAGCCAATTTGGTGGGACAGCCACCTACGAGCAGTACTTC.

This chain links TRBV5-6 with TRBJ1-1; possible D gene TRBD1, 6 bases. The germline V gene has CDR1 SGHDT and CDR2 YYEEEE. The CDR3 has 14 amino acids. V lost 6 bases, J lost 0 bases, and 12 bases lay in between. The CDR3 coding sequence is TGTGCCAGCACCGCGGACAGACTGAACACTGAAGCTTTCTTT. Protein product: CASTADRLNTEAFF.

This sequence joins TRBV10-3 and TRBJ1-1; D gene uncertain. Trimming stripped 8 bases from V and 0 bases from J, with 7 bases between. The CDR3 has 12 residues. Germline V gene lookup returns CDR1 ENHRY and CDR2 SYGVKD. The CDR3 region is CAIREMNTEAFF. CDR3 coding DNA: TGTGCCATCCGGGAAATGAACACTGAAGCTTTCTTT.

For the CDR3, the DNA is TGTGCCTGGAGTAGGTCAGGGGATACGCAGTATTTT. Amino acids: CAWSRSGDTQYF. V gene TRBV30 combines with J gene TRBJ2-3; a weak D match, TRBD1 (5 bases). V lost 2 bases and J lost 6, with 9 bases in between. The CDR3 is 12 residues long. Germline V gives CDR1 GTSNPN, CDR2 SVGIG (reference sequence). Supplemented by reference TRBV30 and TRBJ2-3, the full variable domain reads SQTIHQWPATLVQPVGSPLSLECTVEGTSNPNLYWYRQAAGRGLQLLFYSVGIGQISSEVPQNLSASRPQDRQFILSSKKLLLSDSGFYLCAWSRSGDTQYFGPGTRLTVL.

With regard to this clone: This sample also contains other DNA sequences that code for the same CDR3. The chain uses TRBV11-3 and TRBJ1-1; D is unclear. There are 13 residues in the CDR3. V was cut by 1 base and J by 0 bases, with 3 bases left in between. The germline gives CDR1 SGHNT, CDR2 YENEEA. The CDR3 DNA follows: TGTGCCAGCAGCTTAGGCTTGAACACTGAAGCTTTCTTT. It codes for CASSLGLNTEAFF.

This clone was observed once. V gene TRBV4-3 combines with J gene TRBJ2-3, with D possibly called TRBD1 or TRBD2 (5 bases each). Per the germline V gene, CDR1 is LGHNA and CDR2 is YSLEER. The germline V and J ends were trimmed by 4 bases and 1 base, with 21 bases remaining between them. CDR3 length: 18 amino acids. CDR3 amino acids: CASSPRGPEGLGTDTQYF. In DNA, the CDR3 is TGCGCCAGCAGCCCCCGGGGTCCAGAGGGGTTGGGCACAGATACGCAGTATTTT.

This clone was counted only a few times. The chain is built from TRBV18 and TRBJ1-2; 9 positions agree with TRBD1. Trimming took 5 bases from V and 8 from J; bases not matched to a gene: 6. Per germline, CDR1 KGHSH and CDR2 LQKENI. The CDR3 is made up of 13 amino acids. This chain's CDR3 is CASSSTGGWGYTF. CDR3 sequence (DNA): TGTGCCAGCTCATCTACAGGGGGCTGGGGCTACACCTTC.

The CDR3, as DNA: TGTGCCAGCAGCCAAGGTGTCGGCGGGAGGGATACCGGGGAGCTGTTTTTT. It yields the protein CASSQGVGGRDTGELFF. The chain employs TRBV4-2 and TRBJ2-2; 9 nucleotides align to TRBD2. Per the germline V gene, CDR1 is LGHNA and CDR2 is YNFKEQ. This CDR3 is built from 17 residues. The V and J ends lost 1 base and 5 bases, in that order; junction bases with no gene match: 8.

J is TRBJ2-1 and V is TRBV5-1; D is uncertain. Germline values: CDR1 SGHRS, CDR2 YFSETQ. Trimming removed 3 bases at V and 10 bases at J, with 8 bases between. This CDR3 spans 11 amino acids. The CDR3, as DNA: TGCGCCAGCAGCTCAGCCCGAGAGCAGTTCTTC. This sequence encodes CASSSAREQFF.

J is TRBJ2-3 and V is TRBV7-6; the D gene is possibly TRBD2 (6 bases). Germline V CDR1 and CDR2: SGHVS, FNYEAQ. V gave up 3 bases and J gave up 4 bases, with 8 bases separating them. CDR3 length: 13 residues. CDR3 in amino acids: CASSLGLSDTQYF. The CDR3, as DNA: TGTGCCAGCAGCTTGGGACTTTCAGATACGCAGTATTTT.